The 10 T cell receptor beta chains below come from one sample, sequenced in a study of identifying expanded T cells in peripheral blood. The repertoire was sequenced with immunoSEQ multiplex PCR; TCRdb's copy has only in-frame clones and lacks some. The top ten clones hold around 4% of a sample with about 100,000 clones, 88% of them seen once. The sequenced sample was blood. These receptors originate from a person between 18 and 75 years old in good health.

This clone showed up just a few times. The chain recombines TRBV28 with TRBJ1-1; perhaps TRBD1 as D (6 bases). The CDR3 runs 13 residues. Trimming pared 7 bases from V and 0 bases from J, leaving 9 bases between. The germline V gene has CDR1 MDHEN and CDR2 SYDVKM. CDR3 sequence (DNA): TGTGCCAGCATCGACAGGCTGAACACTGAAGCTTTCTTT. This translates into CASIDRLNTEAFF.

This clone was picked up one time. V and J are TRBV27 and TRBJ1-1, with unresolved D. From germline, CDR1 is MNHEY and CDR2 SMNVEV (reference sequence). The CDR3 length is 15 residues. Trimming cost V 0 bases and J 1 base, with 9 bases left between them. The CDR3 DNA follows: TGTGCCAGCAGTTTATCGCCCAGTGGGAACACTGAAGCTTTCTTT. Encoded protein: CASSLSPSGNTEAFF.

The chain links TRBV7-8 to TRBJ2-3, with no clear D. V gave up 4 bases and J gave up 1 base, with 12 bases separating them. This CDR3 region has 15 residues. Germline V CDR1 and CDR2: SGHVS, FQNEAQ. The CDR3 DNA reads TGTGCCAGCAGCTACGCCGTAGCCGGCACAGATACGCAGTATTTT. This gives the protein CASSYAVAGTDTQYF.

In its sample, this clone was seen a few times. This rearrangement joins TRBV6-4 to TRBJ2-1, with TRBD2 matching 12 bases. The CDR3 length is 15 residues. CDR1 is MRHNA, CDR2 SNTAGT, per germline. V was pared by 4 bases and J by 6 bases, with 4 bases of the junction left unmatched. The CDR3 DNA sequence: TGTGCCAGCAGTGCTAGCGGGGGGGCCGGCAATGAGCAGTTCTTC. It translates to CASSASGGAGNEQFF.

This clone occurred a few times. The chain combines TRBV2 with TRBJ1-5, with D possibly TRBD1 on 5 matching bases. Germline CDR1 and CDR2: SNHLY and FYNNEI. The CDR3 spans 13 residues. CDR3 region: CAIGGEQDQPQHF. The CDR3 nucleotides are TGTGCAATCGGAGGGGAACAGGATCAGCCCCAGCATTTT.

The genes are TRBV4-2 and TRBJ2-1, with 9 bases identical to TRBD2. CDR1 LGHNA and CDR2 YNFKEQ come from the germline V gene. This CDR3 region has 15 residues. V dropped 3 bases and J dropped 2; count of bases not matched to a gene: 2. This CDR3 is CASSHSGRPYNEQFF. The CDR3 bases are TGTGCCAGCAGCCATAGCGGGAGACCCTACAATGAGCAGTTCTTC.

The chain is built from TRBV4-1 and TRBJ2-1; 9 bases agree with TRBD1. Unmatched junction bases numbered 9, after V lost 2 bases and J lost 4 bases. There are 17 residues in the CDR3. The V gene's germline CDR1 is MGHRA and CDR2 YSYEKL. The DNA for the CDR3 is TGCGCCAGCAGCCAACGGGACAGGGTTATTTCTTACAATGAGCAGTTCTTC. This sequence encodes CASSQRDRVISYNEQFF.

Regarding this clone: The junction departs from the called germline gene at one end, perhaps through a read error. The chain couples TRBV18 to TRBJ2-7, with 7 bases that match TRBD1. This CDR3 contains 12 residues. Germline assignment: CDR1 KGHSH and CDR2 LQKENI. CDR3 in amino acids: CASSPQGEIRHF. The DNA of the CDR3 is TGTGCCAGCTCACCCCAGGGGGAAATAAGGCACTTC.

The V and J genes are TRBV10-3 and TRBJ2-7; D might be TRBD2 (5 bases). Per the germline V gene, CDR1 is ENHRY and CDR2 is SYGVKD. Trimming shortened V by 4 bases and J by 4 bases, and 8 bases separated the two germline ends. CDR3 length: 12 residues. The CDR3 region is CAISGEGYEQYF. DNA of the CDR3: TGTGCCATCAGTGGAGAGGGTTACGAGCAGTACTTC.

Here the CDR3 DNA reads TGTGCCAGCAGCGACCCCCTAGCGGGAGCATACAATGAGCAGTTCTTC. This translates into CASSDPLAGAYNEQFF. The chain joins TRBV9 to TRBJ2-1; 10 bases align to TRBD2. J lost 4 bases, V lost 3 bases, and 7 bases had no gene match. The CDR3 spans 16 residues. CDR1 and CDR2 from the germline V gene are SGDLS and YYNGEE.